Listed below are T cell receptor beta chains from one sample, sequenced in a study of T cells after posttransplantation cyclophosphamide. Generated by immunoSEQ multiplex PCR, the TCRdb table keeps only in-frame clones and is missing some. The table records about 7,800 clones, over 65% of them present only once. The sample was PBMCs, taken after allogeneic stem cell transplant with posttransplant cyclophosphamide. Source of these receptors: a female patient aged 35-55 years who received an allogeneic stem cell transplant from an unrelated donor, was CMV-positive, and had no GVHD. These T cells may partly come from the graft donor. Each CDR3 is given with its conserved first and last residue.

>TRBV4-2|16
CASSQRLAANTGELFF
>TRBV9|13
CASRGGNYNEQFF
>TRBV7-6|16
CASSSLTGTGADTQYF
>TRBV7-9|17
CASSRRLGGGAPDTQYF
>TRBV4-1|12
CASSHLNSEAFF
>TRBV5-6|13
CASSSQGNYGYTF
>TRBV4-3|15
CASSLRDRGSDTQYF
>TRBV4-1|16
CASSPTGGGYTGELFF
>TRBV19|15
CASRRRTGDNTEAFF
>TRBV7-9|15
CASRQQGTNTGELFF
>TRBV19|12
CASSRAVYGYTF
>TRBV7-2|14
CASSSQRGYNEQFF
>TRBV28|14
CASSKTSGGISQYF
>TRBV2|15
CASLLTGTGATEAFF
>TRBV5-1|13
CASSRDINYEQYF
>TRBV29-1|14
CSVEGGQWKETQYF
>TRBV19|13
CASTGRMNTEAFF
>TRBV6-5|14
CASSPQGVSYEQYF
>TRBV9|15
CASSVGGISGNTIYF
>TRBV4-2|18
CASSQERGMSGGLHEQYF
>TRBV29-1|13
CSGAGTGREKLFF
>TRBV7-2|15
CASSFSGGATDTQYF
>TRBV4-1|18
CASSQALTGGFSNQPQHF
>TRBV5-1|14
CASSLGQGALDAFF
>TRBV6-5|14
CASRKAGGANEQYF
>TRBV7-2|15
CASSLIRDYKETQYF
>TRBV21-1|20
CASSKGLRGRDRDSYNEQFF
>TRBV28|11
CASSTGTEQFF
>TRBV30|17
CAWSPPSKTGLNEKLFF
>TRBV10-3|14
CAINDRERADTQYF